The T cell receptor (beta chain) under discussion was sequenced for a study of T-cell memory formation after mild COVID-19. Whole-study context: TCR clusters showed largely donor specificity.

The table lists this clonotype with many counts. Its antigen is not known. Overall study findings and caveats: CD8+ contracting clones occupied EMRA, while CD4+ ones occupied mainly CM and EM. Memory cells collected pre-infection included some clones that later responded, suggesting cross-reactive memory joined. Contracting clones from day 15 to 85 showed balanced CD4/CD8; later expanders favored CD4+.

V was clipped by 1 base and J by 4 bases; unmatched bases: 6. In germline, CDR1 is SGHRS, CDR2 YFSETQ. The CDR3 runs 17 residues. TCRdb itself ran the 5' RACE reads through MiXCR, one entry per CDR3 protein. The table lists about 390,000 distinct CDR3 sequences, 20% to 25% of them singletons. Sequenced: PBMCs or a T cell subset sorted from them (not recorded which). The gene calls are TRBV5-1 and TRBJ2-1; 12 bases are shared with TRBD2. This sequence originates from an adult woman who had mild COVID-19 (a few samples of this study predate the infection). Cell type and time point are not known. CDR3 region: CASSLSPLAGGYNEQFF. In DNA form, the CDR3 reads TGCGCCAGCAGCTTGAGTCCTCTAGCGGGGGGGTACAATGAGCAGTTCTTC.